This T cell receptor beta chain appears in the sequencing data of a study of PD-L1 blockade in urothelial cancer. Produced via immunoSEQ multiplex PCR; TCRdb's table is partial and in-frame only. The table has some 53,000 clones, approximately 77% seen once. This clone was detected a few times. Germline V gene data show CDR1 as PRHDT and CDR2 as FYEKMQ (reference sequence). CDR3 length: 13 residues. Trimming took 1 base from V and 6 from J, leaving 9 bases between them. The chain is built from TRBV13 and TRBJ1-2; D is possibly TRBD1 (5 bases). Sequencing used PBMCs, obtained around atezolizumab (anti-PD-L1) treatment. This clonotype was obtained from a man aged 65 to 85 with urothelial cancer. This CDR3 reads CASSLEARDGYTF. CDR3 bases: TGTGCCAGCAGCTTAGAGGCCAGGGATGGCTACACCTTC.